A single sample gave rise to the 21 T cell receptor beta chains below, sequenced in a study of control samples from healthy donors and cancer patients. TCRdb's table, derived via immunoSEQ multiplex PCR, lists solely in-frame clones and lacks some. The table shows roughly 200,000 clones, with around 94% occurring only once. The sample was blood. The origin of the receptors is a man between 50 and 59 years old in good health.

This chain joins TRBV9 and TRBJ2-3; the D gene is possibly TRBD1 (6 bases). V gave up 1 base and J gave up 2 bases, with 20 bases separating them. In germline, CDR1 is SGDLS, CDR2 YYNGEE. The CDR3 is 18 residues long. CDR3 amino acids: CASSVTFRDIGSTDTQYF. CDR3 DNA: TGTGCCAGCAGCGTAACTTTCCGGGACATCGGTTCCACAGATACGCAGTATTTT. Variable domain in full (rest from reference TRBV9 and TRBJ2-3): DSGVTQTPKHLITATGQRVTLRCSPRSGDLSVYWYQQSLDQGLQFLIQYYNGEERAKGNILERFSAQQFPDLHSELNLSSLELGDSALYFCASSVTFRDIGSTDTQYFGPGTRLTVL.

The genes are TRBV18 and TRBJ2-5; D gene uncertain. The germline V and J ends were trimmed by 0 bases and 4 bases, with 6 bases remaining between them. This CDR3 comprises 13 residues. CDR1 is KGHSH and CDR2 is LQKENI in the germline V gene. CDR3 loop: CASSPPGLETQYF. The CDR3 coding sequence is TGTGCCAGCTCACCACCAGGGCTAGAGACCCAGTACTTC.

This chain joins TRBV6-5 and TRBJ1-5; D uncertain. The CDR3 is 14 residues long. V was trimmed by 6 bases and J by 15 bases, leaving 24 bases between them. Germline loops: CDR1 MNHEY, CDR2 SVGAGI. The CDR3 sequence is CASSRLGGRVNWHF. DNA for the CDR3: TGTGCCAGCAGCCGACTGGGAGGGAGAGTTAACTGGCATTTT.

This chain uses TRBV28 with TRBJ1-2, with a weak D call TRBD1 (6 bases). Germline lookup yields CDR1 MDHEN and CDR2 SYDVKM. This CDR3 contains 14 residues. Deletions cut 8 bases from V and 5 bases from J, with 18 bases between. CDR3 sequence reads: CASSAPDSVYGYTF. The CDR3 nucleotides read TGTGCCAGCTCCGCCCCGGACAGCGTATATGGCTACACCTTC.

The CDR3 DNA sequence: TGTGCCAGCAGCTTGGTCACAGCCGACTATGGCTACACCTTC. Protein sequence: CASSLVTADYGYTF. The chain carries TRBV5-6 and TRBJ1-2; no firm D call. The CDR3 spans 14 residues. Germline V gives CDR1 SGHDT, CDR2 YYEEEE. V was clipped by 0 bases and J by 3 bases, with 9 bases between them.

On this clone: The same CDR3 is also encoded by other DNA sequences in this sample. The chain links TRBV3-1 (or the pseudogene TRBV3-2) to TRBJ1-1, with no clear D. This CDR3 has 13 amino acids. CDR1 is LGHDT and CDR2 is YNNKEL in the germline V gene (reference sequence). Trimming removed 3 bases at V and 5 bases at J, with 10 bases between. This CDR3 reads CASSQEGRTEAFF. CDR3 DNA sequence: TGTGCCAGCAGCCAGGAAGGACGGACTGAAGCTTTCTTT.

The CDR3 sequence: CASSRESGGSNEKLFF. CDR3 nucleotides: TGTGCCAGCTCACGCGAGTCAGGGGGATCTAATGAAAAACTGTTTTTT. The chain is built from TRBV18 and TRBJ1-4, with 7 bases lining up with TRBD1. The CDR3 is 16 amino acids. CDR1 KGHSH and CDR2 LQKENI come from the germline V gene. V lost 4 bases to trimming and J lost 3 bases; unmatched junction nucleotides: 8.

The chain employs TRBV24-1 and TRBJ2-2; possibly TRBD2 for D (6 bases). The V end was cut by 1 base, the J end by 4 bases, with 12 bases between. Germline values: CDR1 KGHDR, CDR2 SFDVKD. This CDR3 contains 16 residues. The CDR3 sequence is CATSDFTPGVTGELFF. CDR3 bases: TGTGCCACCAGTGATTTCACTCCGGGGGTCACCGGGGAGCTGTTTTTT.

The chain recombines TRBV3-1 (or the pseudogene TRBV3-2) with TRBJ2-1; tentatively, D is TRBD1 (6 bases). In germline, CDR1 is LGHDT, CDR2 YNNKEL (reference sequence). Deletions cut 0 bases from V and 0 bases from J, with 15 bases between. The CDR3 has 18 residues. Written as DNA, the CDR3 is TGTGCCAGCAGCCAAGACAACAGGACAGAAAGCTCCTACAATGAGCAGTTCTTC. This encodes CASSQDNRTESSYNEQFF.

The rearrangement links TRBV5-5 to TRBJ2-7; TRBD2 might be the D (5 bases). Deletions cut 4 bases from V and 3 bases from J, with 17 bases between. The CDR3 has 15 residues. Germline V lookup: CDR1 SGHKS, CDR2 YYEKEE (reference sequence). The CDR3 DNA reads as TGTGCCAGCAGCCTCGCTGGACTGAATCTCTACGAGCAGTACTTC. Amino acid sequence: CASSLAGLNLYEQYF.

The chain couples TRBV11-2 to TRBJ2-3; the match to TRBD1 covers 7 bases. CDR3 length: 17 residues. The germline V gene encodes CDR1 SGHAT and CDR2 FQNNGV. V was pared by 3 bases and J by 0 bases, with 9 bases of the junction left unmatched. The DNA of the CDR3 is TGTGCCAGCAGCTTCCACAGGGGACCCTCTAGCACAGATACGCAGTATTTT. It specifies CASSFHRGPSSTDTQYF.

Comment on this clone: This sample also contains other DNA sequences that code for the same CDR3. The chain has TRBV5-1 and TRBJ1-2; weak D call: TRBD1 (5 bases). V was trimmed by 4 bases and J by 3 bases, leaving 10 bases between them. The CDR3 runs 13 residues. Germline CDR1 is SGHRS and CDR2 is YFSETQ. Written as DNA, the CDR3 is TGCGCCAGCAGCCCCTCGGGGGACTATGGCTACACCTTC. Translated: CASSPSGDYGYTF.

The rearrangement joins TRBV10-3 to TRBJ1-1, with 8 bases lining up with TRBD1. The V and J ends lost 10 bases and 5 bases, in that order; junction bases with no gene match: 9. The CDR3 spans 13 residues. In germline, CDR1 is ENHRY, CDR2 SYGVKD. CDR3 DNA sequence: TGTGCCACTACGGACAGGGCGCCGACTGAAGCTTTCTTT. As protein: CATTDRAPTEAFF.

The chain combines TRBV7-2 with TRBJ1-2; 8 positions match TRBD1. CDR1 is SGHTA and CDR2 is FQGNSA in the germline V gene. The junction had 8 bases not matched to a gene; V was cut back by 5 bases and J by 3 bases. CDR3 length: 15 amino acids. The CDR3 nucleotides read TGTGCCAGCAGCCCAGGGGGCGGGTCCTACTATGGCTACACCTTC. It is translated as CASSPGGGSYYGYTF. Complete variable domain (other parts from reference TRBV7-2 and TRBJ1-2): GAGVSQSPSNKVTEKGKDVELRCDPISGHTALYWYRQSLGQGLEFLIYFQGNSAPDKSGLPSDRFSAERTGGSVSTLTIQRTQQEDSAVYLCASSPGGGSYYGYTFGSGTRLTVV.

This chain uses TRBV4-1 with TRBJ1-2; unclear D gene. The CDR3 is made up of 14 amino acids. V was pared by 0 bases and J by 2 bases, with 7 bases between. Germline CDR1 is MGHRA and CDR2 is YSYEKL. The CDR3 spells CASSQDRLNYGYTF. The CDR3 region has the DNA TGCGCCAGCAGCCAAGATCGTTTGAACTATGGCTACACCTTC.

This chain connects TRBV14 to TRBJ2-7; D call uncertain. In germline, CDR1 is SGHDN, CDR2 FVKESK. Trimming removed 3 bases at V and 1 base at J, with 7 bases between. This CDR3 is 13 amino acids long. The chain's CDR3 is CASSHFVSYEQYF. DNA for the CDR3: TGTGCCAGCAGCCACTTTGTTTCCTACGAGCAGTACTTC.

CDR3 sequence reads: CASSEFKRAGTNEQYF. The CDR3 DNA reads TGTGCCAGCAGTGAATTCAAAAGGGCTGGGACGAACGAGCAGTACTTC. The rearrangement links TRBV25-1 to TRBJ2-7; D possibly matches TRBD1 or TRBD2 (5 bases each). Trimming removed 1 base from V and 5 bases from J, with 18 bases in between. Germline values: CDR1 MGHDK, CDR2 SYGVNS. This CDR3 has 16 amino acids.

V is TRBV6-5 and J is TRBJ1-3; D call uncertain. The CDR3 is 14 amino acids. CDR1 is MNHEY, CDR2 SVGAGI, per germline. The germline V and J ends were trimmed by 7 bases and 0 bases, with 10 bases remaining between them. CDR3: CASTPVPSGNTIYF. The CDR3 DNA reads as TGTGCCAGCACCCCTGTCCCCTCTGGAAACACCATATATTTT.

The chain links TRBV6-5 to TRBJ1-6; D not resolved. Trimming removed 0 bases from V and 0 bases from J, with 6 bases in between. The CDR3 consists of 16 residues. Per germline, CDR1 MNHEY and CDR2 SVGAGI. CDR3 amino acids: CASSYSTSSYNSPLHF. CDR3 in DNA: TGTGCCAGCAGTTACTCGACAAGCTCCTATAATTCACCCCTCCACTTT.

This chain connects TRBV5-1 to TRBJ1-1; a possible D gene is TRBD1 (5 bases). V shed 3 bases and J shed 3 bases, with 18 bases lying between them. Germline CDR1 and CDR2: SGHRS and YFSETQ. The CDR3 consists of 16 residues. The CDR3 coding sequence is TGCGCCAGCAGCTCGGGTCCCGGGGCCGGAGACACTGAAGCTTTCTTT. Translating it yields CASSSGPGAGDTEAFF.

CDR3 amino acids: CASIIGRQETQYF. DNA for the CDR3: TGTGCCAGCATAATAGGGCGACAAGAGACCCAGTACTTC. The chain links TRBV2 to TRBJ2-5; D is undetermined. Germline V gene data show CDR1 as SNHLY and CDR2 as FYNNEI. This CDR3 contains 13 residues. Between the trimmed V and J ends, which lost 7 bases and 2 bases, there was a span of 11 bases. The variable domain in full, completed from reference TRBV2 and TRBJ2-5, reads EPEVTQTPSHQVTQMGQEVILRCVPISNHLYFYWYRQILGQKVEFLVSFYNNEISEKSEIFDDQFSVERPDGSNFTLKIRSTKLEDSAMYFCASIIGRQETQYFGPGTRLLVL.